These 11 T cell receptor beta chains were sequenced from one sample in a study of cytomegalovirus exposure and HLA in healthy donors. With 60 Vbeta and 13 Jbeta primers, the PCR was carried out. Measured with immunoSEQ multiplex PCR; TCRdb has only the in-frame clones, and not every one. The sample is made up of fewer than 100,000 clones, and the top ten hold 0.5% to 0.65% of it. Source material: PBMCs. The receptors were gathered from a man aged 50-60 years in good health and CMV-seronegative.

This sequence joins TRBV29-1 and TRBJ2-3; weak D call: TRBD1 (5 bases). The CDR3 is made up of 13 amino acids. Per germline, CDR1 SQVTM and CDR2 ANQGSEA. Trimming took 7 bases from V and 3 from J, leaving 14 bases between them. The CDR3 bases are TGCAGCGCTGTTAGGGGTGTTACAGATACGCAGTATTTT. This gives the protein CSAVRGVTDTQYF.

The chain employs TRBV10-3 and TRBJ2-3; D not resolved. Trimming took 0 bases from V and 0 from J, leaving 13 bases between them. There are 17 residues in the CDR3. The germline V gene encodes CDR1 ENHRY and CDR2 SYGVKD. The CDR3 protein is CAISESLADTSTDTQYF. The CDR3, as DNA: TGTGCCATCAGTGAGTCGTTGGCAGACACTAGCACAGATACGCAGTATTTT.

This chain joins TRBV27 and TRBJ2-3; 7 bases match TRBD1. Germline V gives CDR1 MNHEY, CDR2 SMNVEV (reference sequence). The CDR3 covers 17 residues. After removal of 0 bases from V and 2 bases from J, the junction contained 8 bases not matched to a gene. The CDR3 bases are TGTGCCAGCAGTTTATCCGAGGGGGCGGGTGACACAGATACGCAGTATTTT. Protein product: CASSLSEGAGDTDTQYF.

This chain links TRBV29-1 with TRBJ2-7; TRBD1 matches 7 bases. Germline loops: CDR1 SQVTM, CDR2 ANQGSEA. This CDR3 region has 13 residues. Trimming at V came to 5 bases and at J to 4 bases, leaving 8 bases not matched to a gene. DNA for the CDR3: TGCAGCGTTCGGGGACAGCTAGCATACGAGCAGTACTTC. The encoded protein is CSVRGQLAYEQYF.

The chain employs TRBV7-2 and TRBJ1-3, with a weak D call TRBD1 (6 bases). The V end lost 5 bases, the J end lost 2 bases, and 13 bases lay between the germline ends. Germline V CDR1 and CDR2: SGHTA, FQGNSA. This CDR3 spans 15 amino acids. The CDR3 DNA reads TGTGCCAGCAGCCCTGGCCCAGGGGCTGGAAACACCATATATTTT. This codes for CASSPGPGAGNTIYF. Together with reference TRBV7-2 and TRBJ1-3, the CDR3 gives the full variable domain: GAGVSQSPSNKVTEKGKDVELRCDPISGHTALYWYRQSLGQGLEFLIYFQGNSAPDKSGLPSDRFSAERTGGSVSTLTIQRTQQEDSAVYLCASSPGPGAGNTIYFGEGSWLTVV.

The chain has TRBV13 and TRBJ1-1; 7 bases are shared with TRBD1. This CDR3 region has 14 residues. The V segment lost 2 bases and the J segment 5 bases; nucleotides outside the gene matches: 5. Germline CDR1 and CDR2: PRHDT and FYEKMQ (reference sequence). The CDR3 loop reads CASSLLQGTTEAFF. The CDR3 DNA follows: TGTGCCAGCAGCTTACTACAGGGGACTACTGAAGCTTTCTTT.

V usage is TRBV23-1 and J usage is TRBJ2-1; TRBD1 agrees at 7 bases. TRBV23-1 is labeled an ORF, and its function is uncertain. The V gene end was trimmed by 6 bases and the J gene end by 4 bases; junction bases not matched to a gene: 3. This CDR3 spans 13 amino acids. In DNA form, the CDR3 reads TGCGCCAGCAGGGCAGGGGGATACAATGAGCAGTTCTTC. Protein product: CASRAGGYNEQFF.

This rearrangement joins TRBV5-4 to TRBJ2-7, with 10 positions matching TRBD2. V dropped 4 bases and J dropped 6; count of bases not matched to a gene: 7. Germline assignment: CDR1 SGHNT and CDR2 YYREEE (reference sequence). The length of the CDR3 is 14 residues. The CDR3 sequence: CASSLTGTSAEQYF. Here the CDR3 DNA reads TGTGCCAGCAGCCTGACCGGGACTAGCGCCGAGCAGTACTTC.

The genes are TRBV6-5 and TRBJ2-5; 8 positions agree with TRBD1. This CDR3 is 14 amino acids long. V was clipped by 4 bases and J by 4 bases; unmatched bases: 5. CDR1 is MNHEY and CDR2 is SVGAGI in the germline V gene. The CDR3 coding sequence is TGTGCCAGCAGTTCAAGGACAGGGCGAGAGACCCAGTACTTC. Protein sequence: CASSSRTGRETQYF.

About this clone: Germline is not matched at one junction end, which may reflect a read error. The chain combines TRBV7-7 with TRBJ2-2, with TRBD2 as a possible D gene (6 bases). The CDR3 has 17 amino acids. Germline lookup yields CDR1 SSHAT and CDR2 FNYEAQ (reference sequence). CDR3 region: CASSDPPGLTNTGELFF. The CDR3 bases are TGTGCTAGCAGCGACCCCCCGGGACTTACGAACACCGGGGAGCTGTTTTTT.

The V call is TRBV5-4, the J call TRBJ2-1, with a weak D call TRBD1 (5 bases). Trimming pared 3 bases from V and 8 bases from J, leaving 12 bases between. In germline, CDR1 is SGHNT, CDR2 YYREEE (reference sequence). This CDR3 comprises 13 residues. CDR3 sequence reads: CASSSRQFHEQFF. In nucleotides, the CDR3 is TGTGCCAGCAGCTCCAGACAGTTCCATGAGCAGTTCTTC.